The sequence of this TCR beta chain was determined in a study of CD8+ T cells in alopecia areata. Study at large: Patients remained on tofacitinib for 6 to 18 months and then went 6 months without it. Findings of the study overall: Unlike in mice, where it was clearer, TCR sharing across patients was less clear, possibly HLA-related. Many of the expanded lesional clones endured in scalp and blood while on tofacitinib.

Treatment described: oral pan-JAK inhibitor, 5-10 mg twice daily. PBMCs provided sorted CD4+ and CD8+ T cells. The CDR3 sequence is 10 residues long. Per germline, CDR1 SNHLY and CDR2 FYNNEI. Trimming cost V 3 bases and J 14 bases, with 8 bases left between them. Details on this clone: Its antigen is not known.

Extraction of RNA preceded its reverse transcription into cDNA, which served as the sequencing template. Some clones are missing from TCRdb's copy, which holds only in-frame ones; the method was immunoSEQ multiplex PCR. Of 150,000 to 200,000 clones listed, roughly 70% are singletons. V gene TRBV2 combines with J gene TRBJ2-1; D is ambiguous. Specimen: CD4+ T cells sorted from blood, collected at week 49, from a patient treated with tofacitinib. The sequence came from a human donor with alopecia areata. The CDR3 loop is CASSDIFEFF. In DNA form, the CDR3 reads TGTGCCAGCAGTGACATATTCGAGTTCTTC.